This entry lists 14 T cell receptor beta chains sequenced from one sample in a study of blood T cell repertoires in COVID-19. Assay: immunoSEQ multiplex PCR; the TCRdb copy retains only in-frame clones and omits some. The table lists fewer than 400,000 clones, around 87% of them singletons. The sequencing sample was made of peripheral blood. Receptors originate from a human donor in a cohort sampled during active COVID-19.

This clone was seen a single time. For the CDR3, the DNA is TGTGCCAGCAGCAAGGACAGGGGGCTGTATGGCTACACCTTC. Its translation is CASSKDRGLYGYTF. This rearrangement joins TRBV5-6 to TRBJ1-2; 11 bases line up with TRBD1. CDR3 length equals 14 residues. V lost 4 bases and J lost 5; bases outside the gene matches: 4. Germline V lookup: CDR1 SGHDT, CDR2 YYEEEE.

This chain connects TRBV5-1 to TRBJ2-7; 8 bases align to TRBD1. CDR1 and CDR2 from the germline V gene are SGHRS and YFSETQ. V dropped 0 bases and J dropped 2; count of bases not matched to a gene: 4. The CDR3 runs 15 residues. The CDR3 DNA follows: TGCGCCAGCAGCTTGGAACAGGGGGGAGCCTACGAGCAGTACTTC. Translation: CASSLEQGGAYEQYF. The variable domain in full, with the rest retrieved from reference TRBV5-1 and TRBJ2-7, is KAGVTQTPRYLIKTRGQQVTLSCSPISGHRSVSWYQQTPGQGLQFLFEYFSETQRNKGNFPGRFSGRQFSNSRSEMNVSTLELGDSALYLCASSLEQGGAYEQYFGPGTRLTVT.

On this clone: The junction departs from the called germline gene at one end, perhaps through a read error. The chain joins TRBV28 to TRBJ2-7; D may be TRBD2 (6 bases). Germline lookup yields CDR1 MDHEN and CDR2 SYDVKM. The CDR3 sequence is 15 residues long. The CDR3 sequence: CAGSSTVGGSYEQYF. In nucleotides, the CDR3 is TGTGCCGGCAGCTCGACGGTCGGGGGCTCCTACGAGCAGTACTTC. The whole variable domain, filled in from reference TRBV28 and TRBJ2-7, reads DVKVTQSSRYLVKRTGEKVFLECVQDMDHENMFWYRQDPGLGLRLIYFSYDVKMKEKGDIPEGYSVSREKKERFSLILESASTNQTSMYLCAGSSTVGGSYEQYFGPGTRLTVT.

The chain combines TRBV9 with TRBJ2-5; 7 nucleotides align to TRBD1. The CDR3 has 15 residues. V lost 4 bases to trimming and J lost 2 bases; unmatched junction nucleotides: 8. Germline lookup yields CDR1 SGDLS and CDR2 YYNGEE. The CDR3 region has the DNA TGTGCCAGCAGCCCTACAGGGGCCTTACAAGAGACCCAGTACTTC. This gives the protein CASSPTGALQETQYF.

CDR3 nucleotides: TGCGCCAGCAGCCCCCCAAAAACCAGACAGTCCGCTAGCACAGATACGCAGTATTTT. Protein product: CASSPPKTRQSASTDTQYF. The V call is TRBV4-1, the J call TRBJ2-3, with D maybe TRBD1 (5 bases). V shed 4 bases and J shed 0 bases, with 23 bases lying between them. The CDR3 consists of 19 residues. Germline V CDR1 and CDR2: MGHRA, YSYEKL.

V and J are TRBV5-1 and TRBJ1-6; D perhaps matches TRBD1 (5 bases). This CDR3 spans 17 amino acids. CDR1 SGHRS and CDR2 YFSETQ come from the germline V gene. The V end lost 2 bases, the J end lost 9 bases, and 21 bases lay between the germline ends. CDR3 DNA: TGCGCCAGCAGCTTTGGTCCCCAGGGTATCGGGCCTTCACCCCTCCACTTT. Translating it yields CASSFGPQGIGPSPLHF.

This clone was found a few times. The chain couples TRBV5-4 to TRBJ2-3; 9 positions match TRBD2. The CDR3 loop spans 16 amino acids. Germline CDR1 is SGHNT and CDR2 is YYREEE (reference sequence). V lost 0 bases to trimming and J lost 3 bases; unmatched junction nucleotides: 5. CDR3 DNA: TGTGCCAGCAGCTTGGAACTAGCGGGTTGGACAGATACGCAGTATTTT. As protein: CASSLELAGWTDTQYF.

This clone was detected only a few times. This sequence joins TRBV4-1 and TRBJ1-5, with D hard to call. The V end lost 0 bases, the J end lost 1 base, and 10 bases lay between the germline ends. This CDR3 region has 16 residues. Germline values: CDR1 MGHRA, CDR2 YSYEKL. The CDR3 reads CASSQDRGGSNQPQHF. The CDR3 nucleotides read TGCGCCAGCAGCCAAGATCGGGGAGGGAGCAATCAGCCCCAGCATTTT.

The chain couples TRBV5-6 to TRBJ1-2; TRBD1 is a possible D gene (5 bases). Germline loops: CDR1 SGHDT, CDR2 YYEEEE. The V end lost 3 bases, the J end lost 5 bases, and 26 bases lay between the germline ends. The CDR3 contains 18 residues. As DNA, the CDR3 is TGTGCCAGCAGCTACTACTTGTTGGGGCAACCGGCCATTTATGGCTACACCTTC. This codes for CASSYYLLGQPAIYGYTF.

This sequence joins TRBV4-2 and TRBJ1-2; 8 positions match TRBD1. The CDR3 is 16 amino acids. Germline CDR1 and CDR2: LGHNA and YNFKEQ. With 1 base clipped from V and 0 bases from J, the junction kept 4 bases outside the gene matches. Here the CDR3 reads CASSQGWDRPNYGYTF. The CDR3 coding sequence is TGTGCCAGCAGCCAAGGTTGGGACAGGCCTAACTATGGCTACACCTTC.

The chain recombines TRBV28 with TRBJ1-1; D gene uncertain. This CDR3 is 14 amino acids long. CDR1 MDHEN and CDR2 SYDVKM come from the germline V gene. V was pared by 4 bases and J by 1 base, with 10 bases between. The CDR3 spells CASSSNPGNTEAFF. Written as DNA, the CDR3 is TGTGCCAGCAGTTCAAATCCAGGGAACACTGAAGCTTTCTTT. The whole variable domain, remainder taken from reference TRBV28 and TRBJ1-1, is DVKVTQSSRYLVKRTGEKVFLECVQDMDHENMFWYRQDPGLGLRLIYFSYDVKMKEKGDIPEGYSVSREKKERFSLILESASTNQTSMYLCASSSNPGNTEAFFGQGTRLTVV.

The chain combines TRBV5-4 with TRBJ2-1; TRBD2 matches at 8 bases. Germline CDR1 and CDR2: SGHNT and YYREEE (reference sequence). The CDR3 length is 15 residues. Losses at the gene ends were 1 base for V and 10 bases for J; bases not matched to a gene: 10. CDR3 amino acids: CASSLRGLAGWEQFF. The CDR3 DNA sequence: TGTGCCAGCAGCTTGAGAGGATTAGCGGGGTGGGAGCAGTTCTTC.

The gene calls are TRBV12-3 or TRBV12-4 and TRBJ2-7; 9 positions agree with TRBD1. Trimming took 5 bases from V and 1 from J; bases not matched to a gene: 0. CDR3 length equals 13 residues. The CDR3 region has the DNA TGTGCCAGCAGTGGGACAGGGTCCTACGAGCAGTACTTC. It is translated as CASSGTGSYEQYF.

The genes are TRBV5-1 and TRBJ2-5; TRBD2 matches at 11 bases. From germline, CDR1 is SGHRS and CDR2 YFSETQ. V was clipped by 0 bases and J by 5 bases; unmatched bases: 12. The CDR3 is 18 residues long. The chain's CDR3 is CASSLGTSGSRKRETQYF. The CDR3 nucleotides are TGCGCCAGCAGCTTGGGTACTAGCGGGAGTAGGAAAAGGGAGACCCAGTACTTC.